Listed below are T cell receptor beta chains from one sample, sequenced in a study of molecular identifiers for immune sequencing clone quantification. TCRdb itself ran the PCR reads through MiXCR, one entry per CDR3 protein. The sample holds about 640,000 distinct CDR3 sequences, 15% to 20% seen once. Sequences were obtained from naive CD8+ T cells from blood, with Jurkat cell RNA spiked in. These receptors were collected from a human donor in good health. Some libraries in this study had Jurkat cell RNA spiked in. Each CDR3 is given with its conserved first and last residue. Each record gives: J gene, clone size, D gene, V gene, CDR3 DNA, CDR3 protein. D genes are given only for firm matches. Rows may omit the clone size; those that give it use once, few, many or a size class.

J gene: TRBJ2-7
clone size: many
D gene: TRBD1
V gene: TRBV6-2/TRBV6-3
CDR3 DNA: TGTGCCAGCAGCTACAGGGGCTACGAGCAGTACTTC
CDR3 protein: CASSYRGYEQYF

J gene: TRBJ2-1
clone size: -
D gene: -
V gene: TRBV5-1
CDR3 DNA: TGCGCCAGCAGCTTGGACAGCAGGGTTTCCTACAATGAGCAGTTCTTC
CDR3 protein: CASSLDSRVSYNEQFF

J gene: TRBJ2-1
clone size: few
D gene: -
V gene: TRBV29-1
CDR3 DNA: TGCAGCGTTGAACGGGACACCCTATACAATGAGCAGTTCTTC
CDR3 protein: CSVERDTLYNEQFF

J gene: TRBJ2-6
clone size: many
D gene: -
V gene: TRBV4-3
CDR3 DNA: TGCGCCAGCAGCCAAGGAGCAGCTGGCTCTGGGGCCAACGTCCTGACTTTC
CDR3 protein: CASSQGAAGSGANVLTF

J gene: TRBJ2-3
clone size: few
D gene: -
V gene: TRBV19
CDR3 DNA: TGTGCCAGTAGTATATCCGAAGGCACAGATACGCAGTATTTT
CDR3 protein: CASSISEGTDTQYF

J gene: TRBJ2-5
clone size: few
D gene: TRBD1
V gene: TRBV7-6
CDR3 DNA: TGTGCCAGCAGCAGTTTGACAGGGGAACAAGAGACCCAGTACTTC
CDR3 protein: CASSSLTGEQETQYF

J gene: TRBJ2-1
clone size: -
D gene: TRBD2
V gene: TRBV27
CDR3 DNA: TGTGCCAGCAGTTCCGGACTAGTGTCGGATGAGCAGTTCTTC
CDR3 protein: CASSSGLVSDEQFF

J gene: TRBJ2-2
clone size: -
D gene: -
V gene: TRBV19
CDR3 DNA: TGTGCCGGGCGGCAGGGGGGTTTCGGGGAGCTGTTTTTT
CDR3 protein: CAGRQGGFGELFF

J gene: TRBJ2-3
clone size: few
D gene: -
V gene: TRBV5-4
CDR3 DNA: TGTGCCAGCAGCTTGTTTGGCGGGGAAAGCACAGATACGCAGTATTTT
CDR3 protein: CASSLFGGESTDTQYF

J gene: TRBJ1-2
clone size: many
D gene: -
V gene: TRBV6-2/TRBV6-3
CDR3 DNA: TGTGCCAGCAGTTACCACGTCCCAGCTAACTATGGCTACACCTTC
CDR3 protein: CASSYHVPANYGYTF

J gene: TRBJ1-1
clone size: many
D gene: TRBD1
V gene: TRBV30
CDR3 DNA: TGTGCCTGGAGTGGGACAGGGGACACTGAAGCTTTCTTT
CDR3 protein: CAWSGTGDTEAFF

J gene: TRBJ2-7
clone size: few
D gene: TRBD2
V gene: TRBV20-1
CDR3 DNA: TGCAGTGCAGACAGCGGGAGCTTCTACGAGCAGTACTTC
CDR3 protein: CSADSGSFYEQYF

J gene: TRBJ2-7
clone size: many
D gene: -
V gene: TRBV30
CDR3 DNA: TGTGCCTGGAGGGCCAACGGAGCCTACGAGCAGTACTTC
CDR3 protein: CAWRANGAYEQYF

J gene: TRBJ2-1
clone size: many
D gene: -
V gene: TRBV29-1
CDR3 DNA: TGCAGCGTTGAACCAGCCAACTACAATGAGCAGTTCTTC
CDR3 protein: CSVEPANYNEQFF

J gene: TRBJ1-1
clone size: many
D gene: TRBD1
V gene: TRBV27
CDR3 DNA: TGTGCCAGCAGTTCGGACAGGCTTATGAACACTGAAGCTTTCTTT
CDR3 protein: CASSSDRLMNTEAFF

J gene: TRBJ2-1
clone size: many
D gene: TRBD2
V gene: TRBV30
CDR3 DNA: TGTGCCTGGAGTGAGGAAGCGGGGGGGTACAATGAGCAGTTCTTC
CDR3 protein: CAWSEEAGGYNEQFF

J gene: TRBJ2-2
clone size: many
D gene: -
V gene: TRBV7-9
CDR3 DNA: TGTGCCAGCAGCTTATATACGAACACCGGGGAGCTGTTTTTT
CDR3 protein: CASSLYTNTGELFF

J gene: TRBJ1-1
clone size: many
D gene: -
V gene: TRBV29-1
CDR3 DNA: TGCAGCGTTGAATGGTGGGGAGGCACTGAAGCTTTCTTT
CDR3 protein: CSVEWWGGTEAFF

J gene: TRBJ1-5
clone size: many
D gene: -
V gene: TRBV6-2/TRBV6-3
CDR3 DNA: TGTGCCAGCAGTTACGGCGCGGGCAATCAGCCCCAGCATTTT
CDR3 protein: CASSYGAGNQPQHF

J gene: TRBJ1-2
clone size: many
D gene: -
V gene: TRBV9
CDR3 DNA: TGTGCCAGCAGCGTAGTCGCTGAAGGGCAGTCTAACTATGGCTACACCTTC
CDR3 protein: CASSVVAEGQSNYGYTF

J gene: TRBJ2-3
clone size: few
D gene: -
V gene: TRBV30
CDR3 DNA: TGTGCCTGGAGTGTGGGGGCCCTTTACACAGATACGCAGTATTTT
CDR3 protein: CAWSVGALYTDTQYF

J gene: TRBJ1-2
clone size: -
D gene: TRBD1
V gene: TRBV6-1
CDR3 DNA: TGTGCCGGCAGTGACAGGTTTTGGGCGCCAGGGACAGAAGGCTACACCTTC
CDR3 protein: CAGSDRFWAPGTEGYTF

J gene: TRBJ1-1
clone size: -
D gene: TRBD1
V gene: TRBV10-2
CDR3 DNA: TGCGCCAGGAGGGACAGGGAAGACACTGAAGCTTTCTTT
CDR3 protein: CARRDREDTEAFF

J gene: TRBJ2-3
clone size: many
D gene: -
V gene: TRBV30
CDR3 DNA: TGTGCCTGGAGTGTAATGAGAACCTCATCCGATACGCAGTATTTT
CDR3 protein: CAWSVMRTSSDTQYF

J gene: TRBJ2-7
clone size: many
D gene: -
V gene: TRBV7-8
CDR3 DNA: TGTGCCAGCAGCTTTGAGAGAACCTACGAGCAGTACTTC
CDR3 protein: CASSFERTYEQYF

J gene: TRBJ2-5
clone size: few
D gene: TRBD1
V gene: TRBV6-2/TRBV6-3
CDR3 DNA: TGTGCCAGCAGTTACTCGTTACGGTGGGACAGGGAAGAGACCCAGTACTTC
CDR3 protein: CASSYSLRWDREETQYF

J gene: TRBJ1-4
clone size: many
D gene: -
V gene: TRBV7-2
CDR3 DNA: TGTGCCAGCAGCTTACCATTTGGTGAAAAACTGTTTTTT
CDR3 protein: CASSLPFGEKLFF

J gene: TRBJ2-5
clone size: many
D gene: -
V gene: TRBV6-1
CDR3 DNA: TGTGCCAGCAGTGAGTTGGGATCCAGCGGGGAGACCCAGTACTTC
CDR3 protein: CASSELGSSGETQYF

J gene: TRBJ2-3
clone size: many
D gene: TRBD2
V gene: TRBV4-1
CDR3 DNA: TGCGCCAGCAGCCAAGATGGGCGAGGGCCGGGGGGAATAGATACGCAGTATTTT
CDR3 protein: CASSQDGRGPGGIDTQYF

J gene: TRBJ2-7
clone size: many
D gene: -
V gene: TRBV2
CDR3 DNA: TGTGCCAGCAGTGTTTCGGGGTTGGCCCTCTACGAGCAGTACTTC
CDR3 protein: CASSVSGLALYEQYF

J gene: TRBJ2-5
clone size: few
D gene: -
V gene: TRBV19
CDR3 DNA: TGTGCCAGTGGCCCCCCCCCGTCGCAGTACCAAGAGACCCAGTACTTC
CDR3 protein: CASGPPPSQYQETQYF

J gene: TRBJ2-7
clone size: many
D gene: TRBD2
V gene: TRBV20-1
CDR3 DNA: TGCAGTGCTAGACCCCGGACTAGCGGAGATACCTACGAGCAGTACTTC
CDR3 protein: CSARPRTSGDTYEQYF

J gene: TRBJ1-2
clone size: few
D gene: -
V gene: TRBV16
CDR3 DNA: TGTGCCAGCAGCCAATCGTTCGGGAAGCATGGCTACACCTTC
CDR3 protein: CASSQSFGKHGYTF

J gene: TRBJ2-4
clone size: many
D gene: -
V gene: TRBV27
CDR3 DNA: TGTGCCAGCAGTCAAACAGGAGTTGCCAAAAACATTCAGTACTTC
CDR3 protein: CASSQTGVAKNIQYF

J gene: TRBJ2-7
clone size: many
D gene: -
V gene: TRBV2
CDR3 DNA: TGTGCCAGCATCCCCGAGCCGGGGTACTACGAGCAGTACTTC
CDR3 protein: CASIPEPGYYEQYF

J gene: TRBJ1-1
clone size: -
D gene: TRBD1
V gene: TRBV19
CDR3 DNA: TGTGCCAGTCGCTCGACAGGGGACCCTGAAGCTTTCTTT
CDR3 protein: CASRSTGDPEAFF

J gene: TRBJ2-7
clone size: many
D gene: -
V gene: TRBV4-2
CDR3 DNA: TGTGCCAGCAGCCAGGACTTGTCGGCCGCCTACGAGCAGTACTTC
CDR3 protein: CASSQDLSAAYEQYF

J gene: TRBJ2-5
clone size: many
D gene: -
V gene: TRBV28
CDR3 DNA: TGTGCCAGCAGTAGCTACGGGGGCGACAAAGAGACCCAGTACTTC
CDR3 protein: CASSSYGGDKETQYF

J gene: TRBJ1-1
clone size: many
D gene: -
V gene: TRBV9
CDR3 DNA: TGTGCCAGCAGCGATACCGGGGGGGGAGCTTTCTTT
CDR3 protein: CASSDTGGGAFF

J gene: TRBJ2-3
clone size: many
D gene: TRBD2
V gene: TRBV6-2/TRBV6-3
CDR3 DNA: TGTGCCAGCAGTTACAAGCGGGGGTCCCGCACAGATACGCAGTATTTT
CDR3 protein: CASSYKRGSRTDTQYF

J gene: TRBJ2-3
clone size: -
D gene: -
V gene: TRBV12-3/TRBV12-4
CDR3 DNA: TGTGCCAGCAGTCTGGACGGTAGCAATCAGCCCCAGTATTTT
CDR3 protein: CASSLDGSNQPQYF

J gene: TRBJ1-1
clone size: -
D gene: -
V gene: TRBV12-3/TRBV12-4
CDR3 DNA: TGTGCCAGCAGTTTGGGCAGGGCTTGGTCGACTGAAGCTTTCTTT
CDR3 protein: CASSLGRAWSTEAFF

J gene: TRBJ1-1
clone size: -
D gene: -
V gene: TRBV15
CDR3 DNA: TGTGCCACCAGCAGAGGTGGTAACACTGAAGCTTTCTTT
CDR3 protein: CATSRGGNTEAFF

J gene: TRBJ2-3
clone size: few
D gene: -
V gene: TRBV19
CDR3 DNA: TGTGCCAGTAGTATAGCGGGGACGGTCCCAGATACGCAGTATTTT
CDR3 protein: CASSIAGTVPDTQYF

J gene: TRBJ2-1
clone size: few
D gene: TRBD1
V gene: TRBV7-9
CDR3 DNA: TGTGCCAGCAGCCCCGGGACAGGATGGTTAGCCGAGCAGTTCTTC
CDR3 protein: CASSPGTGWLAEQFF

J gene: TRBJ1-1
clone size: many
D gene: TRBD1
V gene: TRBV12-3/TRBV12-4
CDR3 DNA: TGTGCCAGCAGTTCGAAGCCGGGACAGGGCACGAACACTGAAGCTTTCTTT
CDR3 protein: CASSSKPGQGTNTEAFF

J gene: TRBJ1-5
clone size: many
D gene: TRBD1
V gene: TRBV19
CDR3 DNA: TGTGCCAGTAGTATGATACCTGGACAGGGAAGCAATCAGCCCCAGCATTTT
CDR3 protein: CASSMIPGQGSNQPQHF

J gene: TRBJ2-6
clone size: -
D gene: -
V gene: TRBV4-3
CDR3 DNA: TGCGCCAGCAGCCAAGATTGGGCCGTCGGCGGGGCCAACGTCCTGACTTTC
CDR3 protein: CASSQDWAVGGANVLTF

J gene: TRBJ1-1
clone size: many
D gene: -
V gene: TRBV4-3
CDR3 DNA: TGCGCCAGCAGCCAAGTTGGGGTCGGGGAGGCTTTCTTT
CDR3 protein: CASSQVGVGEAFF

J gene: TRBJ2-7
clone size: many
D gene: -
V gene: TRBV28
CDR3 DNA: TGTGCCAGCAGTACCCGGGACATAACCTACGAGCAGTACTTC
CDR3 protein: CASSTRDITYEQYF

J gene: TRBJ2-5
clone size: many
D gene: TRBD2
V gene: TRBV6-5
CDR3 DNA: TGTGCCAGCAGTTACGGGGGGGAGGCCCAAGAGACCCAGTACTTC
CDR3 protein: CASSYGGEAQETQYF

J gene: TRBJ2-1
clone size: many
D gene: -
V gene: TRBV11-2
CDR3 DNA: TGTGCCAGCAGCCCACAAAGGGGACTCTACAATGAGCAGTTCTTC
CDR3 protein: CASSPQRGLYNEQFF

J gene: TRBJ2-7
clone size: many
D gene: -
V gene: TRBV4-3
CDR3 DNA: TGCGCCAGCAGCCAAGATAACAGAGAGGAGCAGTACTTC
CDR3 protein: CASSQDNREEQYF

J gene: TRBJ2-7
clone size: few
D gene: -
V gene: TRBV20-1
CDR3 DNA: TGCAGTGCGAGCGACAACTACGAGCAGTACTTC
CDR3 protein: CSASDNYEQYF